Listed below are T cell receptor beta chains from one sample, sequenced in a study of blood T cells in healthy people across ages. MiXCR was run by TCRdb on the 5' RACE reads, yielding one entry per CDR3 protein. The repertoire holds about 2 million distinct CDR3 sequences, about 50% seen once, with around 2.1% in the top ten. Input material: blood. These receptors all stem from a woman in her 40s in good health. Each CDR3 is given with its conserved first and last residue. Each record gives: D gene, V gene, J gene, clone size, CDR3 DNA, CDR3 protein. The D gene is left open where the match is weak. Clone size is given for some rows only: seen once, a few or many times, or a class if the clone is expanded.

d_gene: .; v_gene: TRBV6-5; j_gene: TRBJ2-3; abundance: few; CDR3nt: TGTGCCAGCAGTTACGAAGCGAGCACAGATACGCAGTATTTT; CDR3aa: CASSYEASTDTQYF
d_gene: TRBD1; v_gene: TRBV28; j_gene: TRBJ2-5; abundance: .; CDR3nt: TGTGCCAGCTGGACAGGGAGCGAGACCCAGTACTTC; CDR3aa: CASWTGSETQYF
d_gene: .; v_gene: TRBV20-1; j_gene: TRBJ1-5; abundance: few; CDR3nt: TGCAGTGCTAGAGATTTTGCAGCACATAGCAATCAGCCCCAGCATTTT; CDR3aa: CSARDFAAHSNQPQHF
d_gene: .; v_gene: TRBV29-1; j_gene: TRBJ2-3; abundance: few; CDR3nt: TGCAGCGTTGAACAGGGGTCAGATACGCAGTATTTT; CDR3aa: CSVEQGSDTQYF
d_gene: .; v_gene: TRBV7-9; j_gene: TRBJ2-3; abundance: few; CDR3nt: TGTGCCAGCAGCATCATCACAGATACGCAGTATTTT; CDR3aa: CASSIITDTQYF
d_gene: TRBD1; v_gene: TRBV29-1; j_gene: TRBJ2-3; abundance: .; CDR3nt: TGCAGCGTTACGGACAGGGTCTCGAGCACAGATACGCAGTATTTT; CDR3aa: CSVTDRVSSTDTQYF
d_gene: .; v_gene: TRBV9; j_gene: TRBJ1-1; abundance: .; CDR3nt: TGTGCCAGCAGCGTACTGTCCGGACAGAACGCTGAAGCTTTCTTT; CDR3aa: CASSVLSGQNAEAFF
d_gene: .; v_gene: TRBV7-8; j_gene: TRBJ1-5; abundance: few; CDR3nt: TGTGCCAGCAGCCCTCTTGGGACGGTGAATCAGCCCCAGCATTTT; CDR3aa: CASSPLGTVNQPQHF
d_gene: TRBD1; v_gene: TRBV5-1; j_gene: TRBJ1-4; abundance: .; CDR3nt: TGCGCCAGCAGCCGTTCGACAGGGGTAAATGAAAAACTGTTTTTT; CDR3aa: CASSRSTGVNEKLFF
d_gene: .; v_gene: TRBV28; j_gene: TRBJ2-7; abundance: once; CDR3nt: TGTGCCAGCAGTTTATGGTCCCAAGCGACAGGTAGCTCCGACGAGCAGTACTTC; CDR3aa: CASSLWSQATGSSDEQYF
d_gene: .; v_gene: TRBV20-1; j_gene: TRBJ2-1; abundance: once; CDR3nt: TGCAGTGCTGAGGGTACGGTTAATGAGCAGTTCTTC; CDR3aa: CSAEGTVNEQFF
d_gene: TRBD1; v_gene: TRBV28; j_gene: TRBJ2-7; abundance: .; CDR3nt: TGTGCCACCCTTACCGAGACAGGGGGGTCCTACGAGCAGTACTTC; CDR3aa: CATLTETGGSYEQYF
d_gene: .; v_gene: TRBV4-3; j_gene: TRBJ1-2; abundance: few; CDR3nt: TGCGCCAGCAGCCAAGATCTTAGCAGGGGCCCGCCTAACTATGGCTACACCTTC; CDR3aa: CASSQDLSRGPPNYGYTF
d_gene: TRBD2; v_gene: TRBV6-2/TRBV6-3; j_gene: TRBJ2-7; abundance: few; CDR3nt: TGTGCCAGCAGTTACGGGGGGACTAGCACCTACGAGCAGTACTTC; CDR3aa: CASSYGGTSTYEQYF
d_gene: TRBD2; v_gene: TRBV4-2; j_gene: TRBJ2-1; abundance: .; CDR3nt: TGTGCCAGCAGCCATCCCCAACGGGCGGGGGGCGCCAACAATGAGCAGTTCTTC; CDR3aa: CASSHPQRAGGANNEQFF
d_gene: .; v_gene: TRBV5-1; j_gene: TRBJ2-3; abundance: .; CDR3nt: TGCGCCAGCATCCGGGACGATAGCACAGATACGCAGTATTTT; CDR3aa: CASIRDDSTDTQYF
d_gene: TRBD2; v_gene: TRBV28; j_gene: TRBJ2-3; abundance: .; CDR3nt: TGTGCCAGCAGTCTACGGACTAGCCAGGCAACAGATACGCAGTATTTT; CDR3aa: CASSLRTSQATDTQYF
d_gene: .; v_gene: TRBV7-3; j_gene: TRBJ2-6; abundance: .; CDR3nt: TGTGCCAGCAGTTCCCCTGTGGGGGTCTCTGGGGCCAACGTCCTGACTTTC; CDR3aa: CASSSPVGVSGANVLTF
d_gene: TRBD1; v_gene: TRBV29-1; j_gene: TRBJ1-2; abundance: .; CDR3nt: TGCAGCGTTGATGATGGGACAGGGAAGGGCTACACCTTC; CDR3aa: CSVDDGTGKGYTF
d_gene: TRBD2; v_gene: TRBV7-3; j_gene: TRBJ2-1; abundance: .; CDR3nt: TGTGCCAGCAGCCCGGGACTAGCGGCCCCCAATGAGCAGTTCTTC; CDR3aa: CASSPGLAAPNEQFF
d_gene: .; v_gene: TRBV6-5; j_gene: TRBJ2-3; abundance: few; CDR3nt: TGTGCCAGCAGGAAGATAACTACGCAGTATTTT; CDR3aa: CASRKITTQYF
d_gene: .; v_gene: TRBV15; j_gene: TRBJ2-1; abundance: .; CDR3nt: TGTGCCACGCGGGTCGCAGGGTCAGAGTTCTTC; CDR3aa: CATRVAGSEFF
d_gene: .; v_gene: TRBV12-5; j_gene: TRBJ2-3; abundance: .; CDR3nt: TGTGCTAGTGGTTTGGGTCCTAAAACGCAGTATTTT; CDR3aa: CASGLGPKTQYF
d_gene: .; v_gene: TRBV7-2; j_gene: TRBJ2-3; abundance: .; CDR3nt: TGTACCAGCAGCTTAGGTTATGCAGATACGCAGTATTTT; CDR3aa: CTSSLGYADTQYF
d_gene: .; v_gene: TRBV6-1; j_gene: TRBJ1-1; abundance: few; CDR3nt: TGTGCCAGCAGTACCCGGAGAGGTCGGAGCGTGAACACTGAAGCTTTCTTT; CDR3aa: CASSTRRGRSVNTEAFF
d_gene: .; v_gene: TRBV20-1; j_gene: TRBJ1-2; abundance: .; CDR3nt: TGCAGTGCTAGAGATTACAGGGTCGGAGATGGCTACACCTTC; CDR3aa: CSARDYRVGDGYTF
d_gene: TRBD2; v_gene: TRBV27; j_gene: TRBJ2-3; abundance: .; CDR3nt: TGTGCCAGCAGTTTATTTAAACTAGCGGGGGGGTCCACAGATACGCAGTATTTT; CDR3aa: CASSLFKLAGGSTDTQYF
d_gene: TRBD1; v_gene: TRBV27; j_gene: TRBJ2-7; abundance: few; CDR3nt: TGTGCCAGCAGCTCTACAGGACAGGGGGAGCAGTACTTC; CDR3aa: CASSSTGQGEQYF
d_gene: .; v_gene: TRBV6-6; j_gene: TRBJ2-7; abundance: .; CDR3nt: TGTGCCAGCAGTTACTCGGTGGGCCTTTCCTACGAGCAGTACTTC; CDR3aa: CASSYSVGLSYEQYF
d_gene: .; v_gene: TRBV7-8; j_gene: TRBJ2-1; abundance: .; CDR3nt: TGTGCCAGCAGTTACCGGGACTTTTACAATGAGCAGTTCTTC; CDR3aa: CASSYRDFYNEQFF
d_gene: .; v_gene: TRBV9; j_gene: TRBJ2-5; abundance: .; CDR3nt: TGTGCCAGCAGCGTAGGGCTAGAAGAGACCCAGTACTTC; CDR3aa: CASSVGLEETQYF
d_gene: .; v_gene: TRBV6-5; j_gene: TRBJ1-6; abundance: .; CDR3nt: TGTGCCAGCAGTTACGTACGTAGTGGGGCAGGGAATTCACCCCTCCACTTT; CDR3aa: CASSYVRSGAGNSPLHF
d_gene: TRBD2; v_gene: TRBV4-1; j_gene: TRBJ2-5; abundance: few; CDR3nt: TGCGCCAGCAGCCATACTCAAGGGAGGGAAGAGACCCAGTACTTC; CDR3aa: CASSHTQGREETQYF
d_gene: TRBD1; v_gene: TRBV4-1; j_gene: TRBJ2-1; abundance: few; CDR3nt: TGCGCCAGCAGCCAACTCTTGGGACAGGGATTCAAGTTCTTC; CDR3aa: CASSQLLGQGFKFF
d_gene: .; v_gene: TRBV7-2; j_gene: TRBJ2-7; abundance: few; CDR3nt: TGTGCCAGCAGACCTACTAGCAATCCCCCCTACGAGCAGTACTTC; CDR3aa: CASRPTSNPPYEQYF
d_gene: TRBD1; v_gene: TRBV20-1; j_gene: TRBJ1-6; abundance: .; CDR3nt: TGCAGTGCCGGGACAGGAGCTTCTAATTCACCCCTCCACTTT; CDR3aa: CSAGTGASNSPLHF
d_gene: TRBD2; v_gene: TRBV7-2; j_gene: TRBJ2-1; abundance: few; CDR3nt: TGTGCCAGCAGCTTAGGGGCAGCGGGGGGGCAGGATGAGCAGTTCTTC; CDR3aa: CASSLGAAGGQDEQFF
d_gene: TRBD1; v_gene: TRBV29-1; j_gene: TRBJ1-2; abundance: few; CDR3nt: TGCAGCGTTGAGGACAGGGGACATGGCTACACCTTC; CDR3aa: CSVEDRGHGYTF
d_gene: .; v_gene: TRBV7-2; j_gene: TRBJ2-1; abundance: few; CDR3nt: TGTGCCAGCAGCTCCACGGGACAACCCGATTACAATGAGCAGTTCTTC; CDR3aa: CASSSTGQPDYNEQFF
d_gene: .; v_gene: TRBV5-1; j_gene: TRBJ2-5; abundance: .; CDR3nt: TGCGCCAGCAGCCTCTTCGAAGATTCTGGACCAGCGGGTAATCAAGAGACCCAGTACTTC; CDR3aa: CASSLFEDSGPAGNQETQYF
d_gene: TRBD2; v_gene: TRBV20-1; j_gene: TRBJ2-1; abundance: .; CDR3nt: TGCAGTGCCCCCCGCGGGGGGCAAGGCTACAATGAGCAGTTCTTC; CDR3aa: CSAPRGGQGYNEQFF
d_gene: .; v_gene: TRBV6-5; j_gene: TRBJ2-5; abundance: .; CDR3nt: TGTGCCAGCAGTTACGCCCCGACTAGGTGGCAAGAGACCCAGTACTTC; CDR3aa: CASSYAPTRWQETQYF
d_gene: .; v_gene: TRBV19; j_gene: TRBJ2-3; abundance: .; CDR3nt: TGTGCCAGTAGTTCAGGGGCCACAGATACGCAGTATTTT; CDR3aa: CASSSGATDTQYF
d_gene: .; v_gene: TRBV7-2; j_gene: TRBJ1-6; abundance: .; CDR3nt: TGTGCCAGCAGCCAGTCGGGACCGTCCCATTCACCCCTCCACTTT; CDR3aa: CASSQSGPSHSPLHF
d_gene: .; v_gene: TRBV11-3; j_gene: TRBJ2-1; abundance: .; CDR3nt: TGTGCCAGCAGCTCCCTCCCCTTCGGTGAGCAGTTCTTC; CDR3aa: CASSSLPFGEQFF
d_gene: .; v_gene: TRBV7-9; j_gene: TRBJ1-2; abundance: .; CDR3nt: TGTGCCAGCAGCCGCGAGTTGCCCAACTATGGCTACACCTTC; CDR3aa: CASSRELPNYGYTF
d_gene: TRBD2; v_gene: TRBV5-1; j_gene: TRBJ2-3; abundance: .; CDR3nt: TGCGCCAGCAGCTGGGGGACTAGCGGGGGAGATACGCAGTATTTT; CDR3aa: CASSWGTSGGDTQYF
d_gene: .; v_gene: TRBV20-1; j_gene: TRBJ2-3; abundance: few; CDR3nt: TGCAGTTCCTTTTCAGGGCGGAGCACAGATACGCAGTATTTT; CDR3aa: CSSFSGRSTDTQYF
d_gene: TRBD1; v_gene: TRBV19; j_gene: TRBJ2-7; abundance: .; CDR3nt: TGTGCCAGTAGTTCGCAGAACCAGGGACAGGGGAGCTCCTACGAGCAGTACTTC; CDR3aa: CASSSQNQGQGSSYEQYF
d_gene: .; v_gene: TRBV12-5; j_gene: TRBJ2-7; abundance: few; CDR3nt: TGTGCTACCGAAGGACTGCGGGGCGAGCAGTACTTC; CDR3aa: CATEGLRGEQYF
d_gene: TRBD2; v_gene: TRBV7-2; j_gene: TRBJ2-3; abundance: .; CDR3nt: TGTGCCAGCAGCTTAGGGACTAGCGGGAGGGTCATGGATACGCAGTATTTT; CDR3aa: CASSLGTSGRVMDTQYF
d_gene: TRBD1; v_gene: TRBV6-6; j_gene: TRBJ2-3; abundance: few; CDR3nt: TGTGCCAGCAGCCGGACAGGCTACACAGATACGCAGTATTTT; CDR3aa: CASSRTGYTDTQYF
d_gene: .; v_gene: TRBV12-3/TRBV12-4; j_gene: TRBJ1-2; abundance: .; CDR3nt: TGTGCCAGCAGGACGTCGGACGGTGCTAACTATGGCTACACCTTC; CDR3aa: CASRTSDGANYGYTF
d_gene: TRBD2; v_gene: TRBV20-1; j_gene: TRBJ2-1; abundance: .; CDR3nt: TGCAGTGCTAGGAAGGCGGGGGGATATACCTACAATGAGCAGTTCTTC; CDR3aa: CSARKAGGYTYNEQFF